This T cell receptor (beta chain) was found in a study of yellow fever vaccine responses in identical twins. Overall study results and limits: Twins showed a vaccine T cell response that reportedly seemed partly convergent, partly personalized.

This CDR3 is 14 amino acids long. Per the germline V gene, CDR1 is SGHVS and CDR2 is FNYEAQ. The V end was cut by 7 bases, the J end by 4 bases, with 16 bases between. This clonotype was seen just once. The antigen remains unidentified. MiXCR, applied by TCRdb to the RT-PCR reads, yields one record per CDR3 protein. In the table there are roughly 4,700 distinct CDR3 sequences, about 82% of which are singletons. The source was T cells from blood (PBMCs), unsorted or a sorted subset (not recorded which), collected before or after yellow fever vaccination (not recorded which). This rearrangement joins TRBV7-6 to TRBJ1-1; D call uncertain. The receptor comes from a young woman who received the yellow fever vaccine. CDR3 sequence reads: CASTTDLEPTEAFF. For the CDR3, the DNA is TGTGCCAGCACCACGGATCTCGAACCCACTGAAGCTTTCTTT.